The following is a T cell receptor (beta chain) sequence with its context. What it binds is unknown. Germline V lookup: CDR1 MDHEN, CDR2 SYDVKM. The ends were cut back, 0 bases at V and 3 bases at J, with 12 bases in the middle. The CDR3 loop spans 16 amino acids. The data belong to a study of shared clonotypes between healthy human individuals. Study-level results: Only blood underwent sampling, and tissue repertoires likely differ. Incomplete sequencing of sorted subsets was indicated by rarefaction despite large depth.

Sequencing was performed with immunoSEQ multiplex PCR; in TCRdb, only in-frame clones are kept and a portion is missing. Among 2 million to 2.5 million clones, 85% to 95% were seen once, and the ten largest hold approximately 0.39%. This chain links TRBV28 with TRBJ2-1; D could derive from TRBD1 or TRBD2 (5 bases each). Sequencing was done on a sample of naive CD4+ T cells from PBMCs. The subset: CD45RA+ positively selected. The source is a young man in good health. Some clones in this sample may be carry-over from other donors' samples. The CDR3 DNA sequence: TGTGCCAGCAGTTTATGGGGGCAGGGAGACTACAATGAGCAGTTCTTC. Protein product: CASSLWGQGDYNEQFF.